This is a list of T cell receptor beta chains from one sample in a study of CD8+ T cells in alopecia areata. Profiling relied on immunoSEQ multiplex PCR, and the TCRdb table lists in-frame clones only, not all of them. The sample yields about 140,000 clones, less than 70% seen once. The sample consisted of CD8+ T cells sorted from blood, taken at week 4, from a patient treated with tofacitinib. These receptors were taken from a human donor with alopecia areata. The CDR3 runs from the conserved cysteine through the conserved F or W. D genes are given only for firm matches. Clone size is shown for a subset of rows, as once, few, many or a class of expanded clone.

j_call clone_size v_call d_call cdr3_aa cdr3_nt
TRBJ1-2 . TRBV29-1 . CSVGALYGYTF TGCAGCGTTGGGGCACTATATGGCTACACCTTC
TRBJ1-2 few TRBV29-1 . CSDDRIYGYTF TGCAGCGATGACAGGATCTATGGCTACACCTTC
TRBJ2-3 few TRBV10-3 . CAIRDTEWGGIADTQYF TGTGCCATCAGGGACACGGAGTGGGGTGGGATCGCAGATACGCAGTATTTT
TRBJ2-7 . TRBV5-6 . CASSFSGSEQYF TGTGCCAGCAGCTTCTCGGGGTCCGAGCAGTACTTC
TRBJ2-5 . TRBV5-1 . CASTLTAGPQETQYF TGCGCCAGCACCCTAACCGCGGGGCCGCAAGAGACCCAGTACTTC
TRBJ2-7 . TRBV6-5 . CASSYSGQSLTYEQYF TGTGCCAGCAGTTATTCCGGACAGAGCTTAACCTACGAGCAGTACTTC
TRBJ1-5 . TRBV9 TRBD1 CASSVGQGREPQHF TGTGCCAGCAGCGTAGGACAGGGGCGTGAGCCCCAGCATTTT
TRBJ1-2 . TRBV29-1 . CSVVTGTEGNGYTF TGCAGCGTCGTTACCGGGACCGAAGGGAATGGCTACACCTTC
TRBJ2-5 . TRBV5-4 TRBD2 CASSRSGEETQYF TGTGCCAGCAGCCGTAGCGGGGAAGAGACCCAGTACTTC
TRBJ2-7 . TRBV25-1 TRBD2 CATGGYEQYF TGTGCCACGGGGGGCTACGAGCAGTACTTC
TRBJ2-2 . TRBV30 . CAWSQGATHTGELFF TGTGCCTGGAGCCAAGGGGCTACACACACCGGGGAGCTGTTTTTT
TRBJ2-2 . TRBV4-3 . CASSQDRPELLNTGELFF TGCGCCAGCAGCCAAGATCGTCCGGAGCTCCTGAACACCGGGGAGCTGTTTTTT
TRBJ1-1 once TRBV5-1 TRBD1 CASSPGQGVNTEAFF TGCGCCAGCAGCCCTGGACAGGGAGTGAACACTGAAGCTTTCTTT
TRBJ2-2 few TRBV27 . CASSPTGNYANTGELFF TGTGCCAGCAGCCCGACAGGCAATTATGCGAACACCGGGGAGCTGTTTTTT
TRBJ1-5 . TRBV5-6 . CASSSWDTNQPQHF TGTGCCAGCAGCTCCTGGGACACGAATCAGCCCCAGCATTTT
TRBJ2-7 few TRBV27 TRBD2 CASSLGGSEQYF TGTGCCAGCAGTTTGGGGGGGAGCGAGCAGTACTTC
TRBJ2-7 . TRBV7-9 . CASSLAPGGSYEQYF TGTGCCAGCAGCTTAGCGCCAGGGGGGTCCTACGAGCAGTACTTC
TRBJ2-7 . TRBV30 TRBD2 CAWSGGGAYEQYF TGTGCCTGGAGCGGCGGGGGGGCATACGAGCAGTACTTC
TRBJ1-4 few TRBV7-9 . CATGPGELGEKLFF TGTGCCACCGGTCCAGGGGAGCTGGGTGAAAAACTGTTTTTT
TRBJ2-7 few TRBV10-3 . CAISEIGTSSYEQYF TGTGCCATCAGTGAGATCGGGACGTCCTCCTACGAGCAGTACTTC
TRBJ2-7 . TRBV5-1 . CASSQGYPGLSYEQYF TGCGCCAGCAGCCAAGGCTATCCGGGGCTCTCCTACGAGCAGTACTTC
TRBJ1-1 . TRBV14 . CASSQGLYMNTEAFF TGTGCCAGCAGCCAAGGCTTGTACATGAACACTGAAGCTTTCTTT
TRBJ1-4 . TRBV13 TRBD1 CASSSGTGVEKLFF TGTGCCAGCAGCTCCGGGACAGGGGTCGAAAAACTGTTTTTT
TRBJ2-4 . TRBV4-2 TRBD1 CASSQTQGALIQYF TGTGCCAGCAGCCAAACACAGGGGGCTCTCATTCAGTACTTC